This T cell receptor beta chain stems from a study of shared clonotypes between healthy human individuals. For the study at large: The composition of the donors was a couple of women and a few men aged 18 to 49.

Here immunoSEQ multiplex PCR was the method, and the copy in TCRdb shows in-frame clones only, minus some. Of hundreds of thousands of clones listed, 80% to 90% are singletons. The clonotype comes from a man aged 18 to 30 in good health. Sequencing was done on a sample of memory CD8+ T cells sorted from blood. The subset here: CD45RO+ cells pooled with CCR7-negative TemRA cells.

This CDR3 is CASSSPTLRTF. In nucleotides, the CDR3 is TGTGCCAGCAGCTCCCCGACCCTGCGGACCTTC. The chain uses TRBV11-2 and TRBJ1-2; D not resolved. Looked up from germline, CDR1 is SGHAT and CDR2 is FQNNGV. V lost 4 bases and J lost 14, with 14 bases in between. This CDR3 has 11 residues.